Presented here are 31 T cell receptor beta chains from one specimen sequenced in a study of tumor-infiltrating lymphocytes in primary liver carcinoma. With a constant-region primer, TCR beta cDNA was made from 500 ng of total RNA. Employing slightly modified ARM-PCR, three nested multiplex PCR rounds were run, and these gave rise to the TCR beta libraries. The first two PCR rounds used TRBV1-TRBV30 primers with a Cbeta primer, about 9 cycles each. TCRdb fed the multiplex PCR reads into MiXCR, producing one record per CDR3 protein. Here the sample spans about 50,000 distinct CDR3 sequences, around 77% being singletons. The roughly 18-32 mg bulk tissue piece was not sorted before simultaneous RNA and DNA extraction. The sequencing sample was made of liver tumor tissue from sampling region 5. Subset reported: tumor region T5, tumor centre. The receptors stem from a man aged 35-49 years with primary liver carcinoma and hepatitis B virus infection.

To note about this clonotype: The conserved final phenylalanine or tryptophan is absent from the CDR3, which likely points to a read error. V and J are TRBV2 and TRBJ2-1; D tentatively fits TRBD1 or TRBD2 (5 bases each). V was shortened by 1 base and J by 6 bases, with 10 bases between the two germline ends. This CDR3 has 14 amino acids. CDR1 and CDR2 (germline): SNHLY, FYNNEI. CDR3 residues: CASSEVTGGNEQFL. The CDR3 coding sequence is TGTGCCAGCAGTGAAGTGACTGGGGGCAATGAGCAGTTCCTC.

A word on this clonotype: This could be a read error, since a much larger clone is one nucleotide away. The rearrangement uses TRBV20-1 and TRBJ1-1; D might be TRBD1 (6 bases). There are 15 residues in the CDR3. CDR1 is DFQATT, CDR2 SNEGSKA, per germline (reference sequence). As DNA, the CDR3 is TGCAGTGCTAGAGATGCGGGACATCCGAACGCTGAAGCTTTCTTT. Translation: CSARDAGHPNAEAFF.

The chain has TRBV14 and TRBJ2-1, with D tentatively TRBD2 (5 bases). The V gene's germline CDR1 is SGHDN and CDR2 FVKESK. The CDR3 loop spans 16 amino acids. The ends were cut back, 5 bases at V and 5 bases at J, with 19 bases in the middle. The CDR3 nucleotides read TGTGCCAGCAGCGCCGCAACGGGATGGGTAAACAATGAGCAGTTCTTC. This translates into CASSAATGWVNNEQFF.

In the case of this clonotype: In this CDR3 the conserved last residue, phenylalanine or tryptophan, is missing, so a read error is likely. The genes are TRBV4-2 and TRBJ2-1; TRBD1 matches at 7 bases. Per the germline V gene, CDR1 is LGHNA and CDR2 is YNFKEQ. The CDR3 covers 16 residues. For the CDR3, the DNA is TGTGCCAGCAGCCACGCCGGGGAACAGGGGAACAATGGGCAGTTCTTA. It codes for CASSHAGEQGNNGQFL.

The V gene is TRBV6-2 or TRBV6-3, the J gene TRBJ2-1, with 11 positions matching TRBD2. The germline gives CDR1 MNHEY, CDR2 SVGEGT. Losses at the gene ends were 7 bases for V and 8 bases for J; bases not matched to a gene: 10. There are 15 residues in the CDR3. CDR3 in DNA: TGTGCCAGCAACCCAAGACTAGCGGGATGGTATGAGCAGTTCTTC. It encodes CASNPRLAGWYEQFF.

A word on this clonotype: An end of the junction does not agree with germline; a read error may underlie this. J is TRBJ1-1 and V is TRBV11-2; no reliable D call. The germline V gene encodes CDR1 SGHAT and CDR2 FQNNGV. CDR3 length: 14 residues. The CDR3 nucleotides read TGTGCCAGCAGCCCCCTCTGGCCGAACACTGAAGTTTTCTTC. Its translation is CASSPLWPNTEVFF. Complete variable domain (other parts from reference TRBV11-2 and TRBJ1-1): EAGVAQSPRYKIIEKRQSVAFWCNPISGHATLYWYQQILGQGPKLLIQFQNNGVVDDSQLPKDRFSAERLKGVDSTLKIQPAKLEDSAVYLCASSPLWPNTEVFFGQGTRLTVV.

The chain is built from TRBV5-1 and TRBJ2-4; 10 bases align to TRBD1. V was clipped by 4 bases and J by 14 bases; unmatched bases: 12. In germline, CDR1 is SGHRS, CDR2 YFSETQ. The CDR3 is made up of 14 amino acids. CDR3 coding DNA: TGCGCCAGCAGCCTGGGGGACAGGGGCAATTTCGAGTACTTC. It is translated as CASSLGDRGNFEYF.

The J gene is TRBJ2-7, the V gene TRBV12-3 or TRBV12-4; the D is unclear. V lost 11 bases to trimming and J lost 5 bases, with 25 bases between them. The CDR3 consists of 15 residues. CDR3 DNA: TGTGCCTGTAGTTTATTGATAGGGCTAAAGAACGAGCAGTACTTC. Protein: CACSLLIGLKNEQYF.

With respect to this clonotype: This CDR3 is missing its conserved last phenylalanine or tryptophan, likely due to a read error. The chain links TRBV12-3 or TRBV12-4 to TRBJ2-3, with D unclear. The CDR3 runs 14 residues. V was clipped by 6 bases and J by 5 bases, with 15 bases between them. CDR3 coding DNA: TGTGCCAGCAGCTTATCGGCGCGTAGAGATACGCAGTATCTT. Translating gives CASSLSARRDTQYL.

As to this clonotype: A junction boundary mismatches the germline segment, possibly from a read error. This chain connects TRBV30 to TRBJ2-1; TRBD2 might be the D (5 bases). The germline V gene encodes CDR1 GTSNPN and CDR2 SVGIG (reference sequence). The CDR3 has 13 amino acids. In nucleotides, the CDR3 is TGTGCATGGAGTCCCAGCGGTAACAGTGAGCAGTTCTTC. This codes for CAWSPSGNSEQFF.

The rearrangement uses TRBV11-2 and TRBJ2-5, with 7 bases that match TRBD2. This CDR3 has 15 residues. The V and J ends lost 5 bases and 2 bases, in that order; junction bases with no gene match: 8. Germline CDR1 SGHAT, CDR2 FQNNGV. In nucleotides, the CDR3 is TGTGCCAGCAGCATAGGGACTAACGGACAAGAGACCCAGTACTTC. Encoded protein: CASSIGTNGQETQYF.

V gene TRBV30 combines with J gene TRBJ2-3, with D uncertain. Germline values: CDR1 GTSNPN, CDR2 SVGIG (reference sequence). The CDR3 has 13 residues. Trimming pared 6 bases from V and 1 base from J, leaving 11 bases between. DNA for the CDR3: TGTGCCTGTGTGGGTAGTGGCACAGATACGCAGTATTTT. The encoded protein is CACVGSGTDTQYF.

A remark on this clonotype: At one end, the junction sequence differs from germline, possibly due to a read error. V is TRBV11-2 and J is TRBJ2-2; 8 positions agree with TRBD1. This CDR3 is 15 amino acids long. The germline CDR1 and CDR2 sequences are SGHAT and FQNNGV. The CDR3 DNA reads TGTGCCAGTAGCCTCCGGGACAGGAGTACCGGGGAGCCGTTCTTT. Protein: CASSLRDRSTGEPFF.

The CDR3 nucleotides are TGTGCCAGCAGACCTGGCGGGGGATCCTACGAGCAGTACTTC. Translated, it gives CASRPGGGSYEQYF. V and J are TRBV7-2 and TRBJ2-7, with 7 bases fitting TRBD2. J was trimmed by 1 base and V by 6 bases; bases with no gene match: 6. CDR3 length equals 14 residues. The V gene's germline CDR1 is SGHTA and CDR2 FQGNSA.

The DNA for the CDR3 is TGTGTCAGTAGCTCAGTACAGGGAAATACCAGGGAGCTGTTTTTT. Amino acids: CVSSSVQGNTRELFF. The chain has TRBV11-1 and TRBJ2-2, with D possibly matching TRBD1 (6 bases). The CDR3 spans 15 residues. Germline V gives CDR1 SGHAT, CDR2 FQDESV (reference sequence).

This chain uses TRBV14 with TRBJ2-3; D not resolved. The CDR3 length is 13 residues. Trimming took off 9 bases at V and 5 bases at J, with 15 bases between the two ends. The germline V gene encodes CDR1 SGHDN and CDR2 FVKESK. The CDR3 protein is CASCRGYIDTQYF. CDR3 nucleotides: TGTGCCAGTTGCCGAGGATACATAGATACGCAGTATTTT.

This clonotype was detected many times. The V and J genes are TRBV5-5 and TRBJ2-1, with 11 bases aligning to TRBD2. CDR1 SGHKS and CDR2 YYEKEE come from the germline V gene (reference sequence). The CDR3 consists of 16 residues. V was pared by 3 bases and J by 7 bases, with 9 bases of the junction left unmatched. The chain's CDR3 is CASSSLGTSGGNEQFF. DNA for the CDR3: TGTGCCAGCAGCTCCTTAGGGACTAGCGGCGGGAATGAGCAGTTCTTC.

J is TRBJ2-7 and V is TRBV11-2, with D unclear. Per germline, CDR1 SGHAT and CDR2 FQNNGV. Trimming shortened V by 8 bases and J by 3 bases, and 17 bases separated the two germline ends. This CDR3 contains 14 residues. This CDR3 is CASGSNWNFYEQYF. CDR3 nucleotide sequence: TGTGCCAGCGGCTCTAACTGGAACTTCTACGAGCAGTACTTC.

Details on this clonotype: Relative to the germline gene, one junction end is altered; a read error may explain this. The CDR3 here is CGSSFEYTYNEQFF. CDR3 bases: TGTGGCAGCAGTTTTGAGTATACCTACAATGAGCAATTCTTC. The chain recombines TRBV12-3 or TRBV12-4 with TRBJ2-1; D ambiguous. This CDR3 has 14 amino acids.

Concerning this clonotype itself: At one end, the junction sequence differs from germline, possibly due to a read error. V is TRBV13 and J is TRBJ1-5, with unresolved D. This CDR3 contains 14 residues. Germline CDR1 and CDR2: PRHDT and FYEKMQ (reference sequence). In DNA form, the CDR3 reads TGTGCCAGCAGCTTAGGCGGCAGTAATCAGCCCCAGCGTTTT. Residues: CASSLGGSNQPQRF.

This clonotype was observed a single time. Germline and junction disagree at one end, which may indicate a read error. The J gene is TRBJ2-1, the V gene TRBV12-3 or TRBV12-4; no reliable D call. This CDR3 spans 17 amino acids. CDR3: CASSPRTGQPSYDEQLF. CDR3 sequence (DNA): TGTGCCAGCAGTCCTCGGACGGGTCAGCCCTCCTACGATGAGCAGTTATTC.

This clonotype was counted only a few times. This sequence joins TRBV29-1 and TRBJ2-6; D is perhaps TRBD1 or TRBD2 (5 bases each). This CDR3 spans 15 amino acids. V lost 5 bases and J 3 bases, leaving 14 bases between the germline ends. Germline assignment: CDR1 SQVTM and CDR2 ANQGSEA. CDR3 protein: CSVWDGVVGANVLTF. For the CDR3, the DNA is TGCAGCGTTTGGGACGGGGTGGTTGGGGCCAACGTCCTGACTTTC.

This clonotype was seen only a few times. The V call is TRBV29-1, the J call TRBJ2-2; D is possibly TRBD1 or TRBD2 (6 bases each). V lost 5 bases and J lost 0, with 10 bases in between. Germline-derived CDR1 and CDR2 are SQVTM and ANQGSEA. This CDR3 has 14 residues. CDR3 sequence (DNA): TGCAGCGTTAAGGAGGGGGCGAACACCGGGGAGCTGTTTTTT. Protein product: CSVKEGANTGELFF.

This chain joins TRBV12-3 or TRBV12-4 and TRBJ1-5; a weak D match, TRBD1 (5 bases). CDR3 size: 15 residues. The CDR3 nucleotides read TGTGACAGTACACGGGGCACCGCAATAAATCAGCCCCAGCATTTT. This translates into CDSTRGTAINQPQHF.

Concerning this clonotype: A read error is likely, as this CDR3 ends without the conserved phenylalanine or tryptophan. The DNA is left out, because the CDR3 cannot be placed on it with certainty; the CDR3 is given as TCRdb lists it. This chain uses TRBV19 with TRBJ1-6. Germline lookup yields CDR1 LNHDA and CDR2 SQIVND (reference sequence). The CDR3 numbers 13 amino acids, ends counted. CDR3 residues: CASRNVDNSPLYI.

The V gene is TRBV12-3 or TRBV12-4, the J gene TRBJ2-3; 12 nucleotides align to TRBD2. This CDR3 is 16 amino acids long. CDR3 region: CVSSSRTSGVADTQYF. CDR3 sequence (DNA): TGTGTTAGCAGTTCGAGGACTAGCGGGGTCGCAGATACGCAGTATTTT.

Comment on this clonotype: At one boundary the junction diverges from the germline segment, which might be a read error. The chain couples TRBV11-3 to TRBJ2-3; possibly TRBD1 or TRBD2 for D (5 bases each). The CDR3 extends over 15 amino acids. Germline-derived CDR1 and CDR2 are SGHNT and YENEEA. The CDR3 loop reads CASSSGGGPTDTQYF. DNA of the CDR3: TGTGCCAGCAGCTCAGGTGGGGGTCCCACAGATACACAGTATTTT.

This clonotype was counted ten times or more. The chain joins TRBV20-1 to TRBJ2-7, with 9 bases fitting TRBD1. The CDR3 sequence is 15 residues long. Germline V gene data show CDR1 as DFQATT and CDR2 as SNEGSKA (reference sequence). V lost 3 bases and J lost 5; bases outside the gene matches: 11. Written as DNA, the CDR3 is TGCAGTGCTAGTGTTTCTTGGGACAGGGTCCACGAGCAGTACTTC. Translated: CSASVSWDRVHEQYF.

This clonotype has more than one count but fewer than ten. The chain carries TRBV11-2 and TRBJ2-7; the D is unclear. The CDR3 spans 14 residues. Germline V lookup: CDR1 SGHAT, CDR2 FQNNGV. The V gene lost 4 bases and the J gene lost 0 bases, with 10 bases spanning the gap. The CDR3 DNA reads TGTGCCAGCAGCTCTTACATGGACTCCTACGAGCAGTACTTC. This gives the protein CASSSYMDSYEQYF.

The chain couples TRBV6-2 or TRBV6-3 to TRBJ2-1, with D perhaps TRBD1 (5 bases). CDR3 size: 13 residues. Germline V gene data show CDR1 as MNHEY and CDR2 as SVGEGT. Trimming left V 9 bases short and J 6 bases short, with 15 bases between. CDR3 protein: CARRPDSCNEQFF. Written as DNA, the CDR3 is TGTGCCAGAAGACCAGACAGTTGCAATGAGCAGTTCTTC.

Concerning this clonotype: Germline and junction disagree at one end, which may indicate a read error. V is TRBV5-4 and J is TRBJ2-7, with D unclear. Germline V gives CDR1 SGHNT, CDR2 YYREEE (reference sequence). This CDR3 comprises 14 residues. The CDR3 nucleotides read TGTGCCAGCAGTTCTAATCAAGAAGGGAACGATCAGTACTTC. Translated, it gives CASSSNQEGNDQYF.